This TCR beta chain was captured in a study of shared clonotypes between healthy human individuals. The germline V gene encodes CDR1 MNHNS and CDR2 SASEGT. The J segment lost 4 bases and the V segment lost 8 bases, leaving 10 bases of the junction unmatched. The CDR3 length is 15 residues. This table comes from immunoSEQ multiplex PCR, and its TCRdb copy is limited to in-frame clones, with some not included. The sample shows 740,000 or so clones, 73% of them seen only once. V usage is TRBV6-1 and J usage is TRBJ2-3, with 9 nucleotides matching TRBD2. This TCR came from a woman aged 25 to 39 in good health. Specimen: memory CD4+ T cells sorted from blood. Subset of the sample: CD45RA-negative fraction. This CDR3 is CASSVWAGGSDTQYF. The CDR3 nucleotides read TGTGCCAGCTCCGTTTGGGCGGGAGGGTCAGATACGCAGTATTTT.